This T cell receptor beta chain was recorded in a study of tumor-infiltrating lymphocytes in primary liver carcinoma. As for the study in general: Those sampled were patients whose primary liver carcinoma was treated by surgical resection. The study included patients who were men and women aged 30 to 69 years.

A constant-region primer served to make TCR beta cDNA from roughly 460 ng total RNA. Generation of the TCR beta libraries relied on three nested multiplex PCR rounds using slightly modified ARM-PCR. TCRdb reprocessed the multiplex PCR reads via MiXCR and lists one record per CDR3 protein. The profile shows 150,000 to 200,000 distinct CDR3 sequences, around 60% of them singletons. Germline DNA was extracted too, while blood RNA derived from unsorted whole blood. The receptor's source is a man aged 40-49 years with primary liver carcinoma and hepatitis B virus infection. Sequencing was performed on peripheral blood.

The CDR3 loop reads CASSGDNQETQYF. The CDR3 coding sequence is TGTGCCAGCAGTGGGGACAACCAAGAGACCCAGTACTTC. The rearrangement uses TRBV6-1 and TRBJ2-5, with D possibly matching TRBD1 (6 bases). CDR1 MNHNS and CDR2 SASEGT come from the germline V gene. The V and J ends lost 4 bases and 0 bases respectively, with 6 bases between them. This CDR3 contains 13 residues.